Below, one T cell receptor (beta chain) is given with its context. The antigen is unknown. This CDR3 comprises 14 residues. Germline V gene data show CDR1 as SQVTM and CDR2 as ANQGSEA. This record belongs to a study of CXCR3-negative and CXCR3-positive naive CD8 T cells. Study-wide findings and caveats: Similar TRBV-TRBJ usage was seen in naive cells (both CXCR3-negative and CXCR3-positive), but memory cells differed. TCR strength was inferred from TRB CDR3 properties, while surface CD5 was comparable between naive subsets. Partly lower CXCR3 expression followed cryopreservation, and most assays relied on fresh PBMCs.

The libraries of TRB cDNA were constructed through 5' RACE using UMI labels. No DNA is given; TCRdb re-called the 5' RACE reads and lists each CDR3 protein once. The table gives about 62,000 distinct CDR3 sequences; the top ten clones make up around 4% of it. This rearrangement joins TRBV29-1 to TRBJ2-1; TCRdb's D call of TRBD2 is untestable without DNA. Material for sequencing was naive CXCR3- CD8+ T cells from blood. Documented subset: CD45RO-CCR7+CD27+CD95- naive CD8+ T cells lacking CXCR3 (TNR3-). The sequence was collected from a human donor in good health. Some clones in this sample may be carry-over from other donors' samples. The CDR3 sequence: CSAEGRAEYNEQFF.